This entry lists 4 T cell receptor beta chains sequenced from one sample in a study of chemoradiotherapy in HPV16-positive cancers. Produced via immunoSEQ multiplex PCR; TCRdb's table is partial and in-frame only. The sample comprises about 3,000 clones, around 85% of which are singletons, and 10% to 14% rests with the top ten. Source: blood, taken from a patient who underwent chemoradiotherapy. The receptors were sampled from a human donor with HPV-associated anogenital cancer.

The chain carries TRBV7-2 and TRBJ2-1, with D uncertain. The V end was cut by 0 bases, the J end by 1 base, with 10 bases between. This CDR3 comprises 16 residues. The germline gives CDR1 SGHTA, CDR2 FQGNSA. The CDR3 sequence is CASSLAPVGSYNEQFF. As DNA, the CDR3 is TGTGCCAGCAGCTTAGCTCCGGTCGGGTCCTACAATGAGCAGTTCTTC.

The chain uses TRBV2 and TRBJ1-6, with D unclear. Germline loops: CDR1 SNHLY, CDR2 FYNNEI. The length of the CDR3 is 13 residues. Trimming took off 10 bases at V and 5 bases at J, with 12 bases between the two ends. The CDR3 loop is CATRYGNNSPLHF. The CDR3 nucleotides read TGTGCCACTCGGTACGGGAATAATTCACCCCTCCACTTT.

This clone was seen more than once but under ten times. The chain employs TRBV10-2 and TRBJ1-1, with D perhaps TRBD1 (6 bases). The CDR3 covers 13 residues. V was cut by 5 bases and J by 6 bases, with 13 bases left in between. CDR1 WSHSY and CDR2 SAAADI come from the germline V gene. The CDR3: CASSPIRGAEAFF. The CDR3 DNA follows: TGCGCCAGCAGTCCGATAAGGGGGGCTGAAGCTTTCTTT.

This chain links TRBV2 with TRBJ2-3; 12 bases map to TRBD2. The V and J ends lost 6 bases and 2 bases, in that order; junction bases with no gene match: 6. Germline V gives CDR1 SNHLY, CDR2 FYNNEI. The CDR3 runs to 16 residues. The CDR3 DNA reads as TGTGCCAGCAGCCCCCCTAGCGGGGGGGACACAGATACGCAGTATTTT. It translates to CASSPPSGGDTDTQYF.